What follows are 2 T cell receptor beta chains derived from one specimen sequenced in a study of blood T cell repertoires in COVID-19. The protocol was immunoSEQ multiplex PCR, while the TCRdb copy is restricted to in-frame clones and leaves out a portion. Among over 50,000 clones listed, more than 75% were seen once. Sequenced input: peripheral blood. The receptor set was obtained from a human donor in a cohort sampled during active COVID-19.

Only one count was recorded for this clone. The chain links TRBV4-2 to TRBJ2-5; 8 nucleotides match TRBD1. The CDR3 sequence is 15 residues long. CDR1 is LGHNA and CDR2 is YNFKEQ in the germline V gene. V was clipped by 0 bases and J by 5 bases; unmatched bases: 5. CDR3 loop: CASSQDPTGDETQYF. CDR3 sequence (DNA): TGTGCCAGCAGCCAAGACCCGACAGGGGACGAGACCCAGTACTTC.

The chain employs TRBV3-1 (or the pseudogene TRBV3-2) and TRBJ1-2; D not certain. CDR1 is LGHDT and CDR2 is YNNKEL in the germline V gene (reference sequence). The germline V and J ends were trimmed by 1 base and 1 base, with 10 bases remaining between them. The CDR3 loop spans 15 amino acids. Here the CDR3 reads CASSQGQARNYGYTF. CDR3 bases: TGTGCCAGCAGCCAAGGGCAGGCACGTAACTATGGCTACACCTTC.